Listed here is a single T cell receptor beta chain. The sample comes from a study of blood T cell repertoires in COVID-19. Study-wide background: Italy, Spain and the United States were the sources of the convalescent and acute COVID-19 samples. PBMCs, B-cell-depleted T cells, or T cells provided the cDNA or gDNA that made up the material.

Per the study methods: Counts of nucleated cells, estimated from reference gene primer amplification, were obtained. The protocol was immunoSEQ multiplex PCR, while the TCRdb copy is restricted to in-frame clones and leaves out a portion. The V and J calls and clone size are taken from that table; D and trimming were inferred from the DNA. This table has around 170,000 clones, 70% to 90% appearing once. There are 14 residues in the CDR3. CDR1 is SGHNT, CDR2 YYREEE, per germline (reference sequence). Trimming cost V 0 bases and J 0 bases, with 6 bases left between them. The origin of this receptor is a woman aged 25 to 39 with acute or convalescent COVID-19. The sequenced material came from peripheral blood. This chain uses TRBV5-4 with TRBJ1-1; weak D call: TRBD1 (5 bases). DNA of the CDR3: TGTGCCAGCAGCTTGGAGGGGATGAACACTGAAGCTTTCTTT. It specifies CASSLEGMNTEAFF.